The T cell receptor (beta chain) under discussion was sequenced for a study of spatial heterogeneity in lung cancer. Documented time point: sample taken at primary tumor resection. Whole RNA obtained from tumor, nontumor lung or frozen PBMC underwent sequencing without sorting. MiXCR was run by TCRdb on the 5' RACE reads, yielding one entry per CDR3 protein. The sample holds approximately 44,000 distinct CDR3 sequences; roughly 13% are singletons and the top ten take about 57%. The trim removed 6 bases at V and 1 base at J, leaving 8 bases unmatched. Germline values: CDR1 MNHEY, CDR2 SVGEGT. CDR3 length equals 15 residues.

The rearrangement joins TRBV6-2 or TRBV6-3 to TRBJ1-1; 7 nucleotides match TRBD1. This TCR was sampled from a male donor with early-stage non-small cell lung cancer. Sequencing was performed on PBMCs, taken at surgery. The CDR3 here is CASREVGTENTEAFF. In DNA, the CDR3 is TGTGCCAGCAGGGAAGTCGGGACAGAGAACACTGAAGCTTTCTTT.